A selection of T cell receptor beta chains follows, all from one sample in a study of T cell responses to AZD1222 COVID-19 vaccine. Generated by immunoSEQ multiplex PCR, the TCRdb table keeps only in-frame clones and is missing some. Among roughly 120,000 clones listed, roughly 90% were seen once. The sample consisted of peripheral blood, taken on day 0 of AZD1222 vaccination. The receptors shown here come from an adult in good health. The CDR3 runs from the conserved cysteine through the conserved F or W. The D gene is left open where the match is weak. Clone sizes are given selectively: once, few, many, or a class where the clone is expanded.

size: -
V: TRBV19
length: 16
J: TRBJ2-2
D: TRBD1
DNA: TGTGCCAGTAGTATCCTCGGGACAGGGTTTACCGGGGAGCTGTTTTTT
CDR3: CASSILGTGFTGELFF

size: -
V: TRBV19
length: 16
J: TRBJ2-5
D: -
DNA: TGTGCCAGTAGTATAGCAGGGACGGGGTACCAAGAGACCCAGTACTTC
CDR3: CASSIAGTGYQETQYF

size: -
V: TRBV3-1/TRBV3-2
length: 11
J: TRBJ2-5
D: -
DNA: TGTGCCAGCAGCCTCACTGAGACCCAGTACTTC
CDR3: CASSLTETQYF

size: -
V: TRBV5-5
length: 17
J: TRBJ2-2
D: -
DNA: TGTGCCAGCAGCTTGGGGTCCGGGCTTATGGGCACCGGGGAGCTGTTTTTT
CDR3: CASSLGSGLMGTGELFF

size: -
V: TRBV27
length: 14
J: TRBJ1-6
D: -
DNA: TGTGCCAGCAGTTTATCGAAGAGCTCCTCACCCCTCCACTTT
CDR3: CASSLSKSSSPLHF

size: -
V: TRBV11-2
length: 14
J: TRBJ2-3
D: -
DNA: TGTGCCAGCGGGCCCCTTACTTGGGGAGATACGCAGTATTTT
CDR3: CASGPLTWGDTQYF

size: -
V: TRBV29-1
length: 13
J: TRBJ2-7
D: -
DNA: TGCAGCGTTGTTCGGGCAGGGGCGCGGGAGCAGTACTTC
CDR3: CSVVRAGAREQYF

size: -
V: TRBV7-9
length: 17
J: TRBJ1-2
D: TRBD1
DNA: TGTGCCAGCAGCCCGGGGACAGCGGATTTGGTAGCAAGTGGCTACACCTTC
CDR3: CASSPGTADLVASGYTF

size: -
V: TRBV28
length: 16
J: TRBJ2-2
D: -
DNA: TGTGCCAGCAGTTCGTATCCCCGAAGTGTCACCGGGGAGCTGTTTTTT
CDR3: CASSSYPRSVTGELFF

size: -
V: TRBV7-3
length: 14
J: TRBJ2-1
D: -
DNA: TGTGCCAGCAGCACCCTGGGGGAGCGAGGCGAGCAGTTCTTC
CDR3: CASSTLGERGEQFF

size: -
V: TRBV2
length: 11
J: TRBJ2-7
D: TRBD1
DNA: TGTGCCAGTAGACAGGGGCACGAGCAGTACTTC
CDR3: CASRQGHEQYF

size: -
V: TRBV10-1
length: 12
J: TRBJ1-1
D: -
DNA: TGCGCCAGCAGTGAGTCGGGCACTGAAGCTTTCTTT
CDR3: CASSESGTEAFF

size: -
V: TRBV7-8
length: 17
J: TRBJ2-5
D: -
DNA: TGTGCCAGCAGCCCAGGGACCCTCATGAGGGTCCAAGAGACCCAGTACTTC
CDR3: CASSPGTLMRVQETQYF

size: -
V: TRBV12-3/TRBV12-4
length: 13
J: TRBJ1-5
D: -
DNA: TGTGCCAGCACCGGGTGGTCCAATCAGCCCCAGCATTTT
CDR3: CASTGWSNQPQHF

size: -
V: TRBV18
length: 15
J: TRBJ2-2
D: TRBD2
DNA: TGTGCCAGCTCACCACCGGTCGGGAGGTCCGGGGAGCTGTTTTTT
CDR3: CASSPPVGRSGELFF

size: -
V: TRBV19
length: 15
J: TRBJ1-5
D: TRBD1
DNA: TGTGCCAGTAGCACCGGACAGGGTAGAATCCAGCCCCAGCATTTT
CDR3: CASSTGQGRIQPQHF

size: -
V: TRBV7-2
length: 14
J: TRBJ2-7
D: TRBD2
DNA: TGTGCCAGCAGCCAGGGCAGCGGGGGATTCGAGCAGTACTTC
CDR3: CASSQGSGGFEQYF

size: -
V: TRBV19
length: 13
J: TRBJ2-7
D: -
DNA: TGTGCCACCACGCCGCGGGACCGCTACGAGCAGTACTTC
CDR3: CATTPRDRYEQYF

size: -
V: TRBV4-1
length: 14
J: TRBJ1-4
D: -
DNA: TGCGCCACCCAGCGGGGGGAAGGTAATGAAAAACTGTTTTTT
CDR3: CATQRGEGNEKLFF

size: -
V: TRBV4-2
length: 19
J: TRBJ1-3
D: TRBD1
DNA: TGTGCCAGCAGCCTTACAGAGAACAGGGGGCAGAGCTCTGGAAACACCATATATTTT
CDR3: CASSLTENRGQSSGNTIYF

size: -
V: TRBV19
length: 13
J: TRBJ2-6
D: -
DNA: TGTGCCAGTAAGCAGACTGGGGCCAACGTCCTGACTTTC
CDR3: CASKQTGANVLTF

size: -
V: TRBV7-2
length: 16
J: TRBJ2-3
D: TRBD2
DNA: TGTGCCAGCAGCTTAGCCTTAGCGGGGTTCACAGATACGCAGTATTTT
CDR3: CASSLALAGFTDTQYF

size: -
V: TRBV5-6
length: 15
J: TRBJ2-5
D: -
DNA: TGTGCCAGCAGCTCCTCGGGGGAAAAAGCGGAGACCCAGTACTTC
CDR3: CASSSSGEKAETQYF

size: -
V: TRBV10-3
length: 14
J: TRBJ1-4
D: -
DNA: TGTGCCATCAGCAAGACAGGAGAAAATGAAAAACTGTTTTTT
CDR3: CAISKTGENEKLFF

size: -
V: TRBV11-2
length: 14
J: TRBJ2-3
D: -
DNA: TGTGCCAGCACCCCGGGACATAGCACAGATACGCAGTATTTT
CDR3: CASTPGHSTDTQYF

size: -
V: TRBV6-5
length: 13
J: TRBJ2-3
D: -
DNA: TGTGCCAGCTTTCCGGCCCCCGCAGATACGCAGTATTTT
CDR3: CASFPAPADTQYF

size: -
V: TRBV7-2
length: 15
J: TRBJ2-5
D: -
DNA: TGTGCCACCTCCCCGGAAGGCCTCCCGGTTTCGACCCAGTACTTC
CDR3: CATSPEGLPVSTQYF

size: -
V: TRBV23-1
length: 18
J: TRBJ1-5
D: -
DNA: TGCGCCAGCAGTCAATCAGGGCCGCATATGGGGACCACTCAGCCCCAGCATTTT
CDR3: CASSQSGPHMGTTQPQHF

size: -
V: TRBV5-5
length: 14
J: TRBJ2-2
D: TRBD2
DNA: TGTGCCAGCAACCGGGACTATAACACCGGGGAGCTGTTTTTT
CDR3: CASNRDYNTGELFF

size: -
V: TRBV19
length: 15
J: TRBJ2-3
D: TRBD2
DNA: TGTGCCAGCGGAACTAGCGGGGCACGCACAGATACGCAGTATTTT
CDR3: CASGTSGARTDTQYF

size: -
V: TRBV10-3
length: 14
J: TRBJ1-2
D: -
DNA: TGTGCCATCAGTGGAGCTACACGGAACTATGGCTACACCTTC
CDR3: CAISGATRNYGYTF

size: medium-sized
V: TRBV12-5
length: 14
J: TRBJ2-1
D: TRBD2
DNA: TGTGCTAGTGGTTTGGACGGGGGGGCGGATGAGCAGTTCTTC
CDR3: CASGLDGGADEQFF

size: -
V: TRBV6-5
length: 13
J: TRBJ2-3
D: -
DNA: TGTGCCAGCAGGGAGTCTAGCACAGATACGCAGTATTTT
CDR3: CASRESSTDTQYF

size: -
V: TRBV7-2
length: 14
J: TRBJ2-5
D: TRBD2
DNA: TGTGCCAGCAGCTTAGCGGGGACTACCCTCGCCCAGTACTTC
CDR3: CASSLAGTTLAQYF

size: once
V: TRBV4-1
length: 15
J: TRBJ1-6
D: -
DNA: TGCGCCAGCAGCCAAGGGGCAGCCCCTAATTCACCCCTCCACTTT
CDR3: CASSQGAAPNSPLHF

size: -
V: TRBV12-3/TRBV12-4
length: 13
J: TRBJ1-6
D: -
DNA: TGTACCAGCAGTTTGGCCGCAGATTCAGCCCTCCACTTT
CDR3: CTSSLAADSALHF

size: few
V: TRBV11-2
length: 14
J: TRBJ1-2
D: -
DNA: TGTGCCAGCGATTCGATTCAGGGGAACGGTGGCTACACCTTC
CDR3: CASDSIQGNGGYTF

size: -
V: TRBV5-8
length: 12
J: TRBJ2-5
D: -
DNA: TGTGCCAGCGTTTGGGGCCGGGAGACCCAGTACTTC
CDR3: CASVWGRETQYF

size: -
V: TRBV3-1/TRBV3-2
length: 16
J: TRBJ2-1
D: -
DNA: TGTGCCAGCAGCCGAAGGGCTCCCTCCGGCTACAATGAGCAGTTCTTC
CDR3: CASSRRAPSGYNEQFF

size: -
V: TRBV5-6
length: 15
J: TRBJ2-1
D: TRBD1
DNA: TGTGCCAGCAGTTCCGGGACAGGCCTATACAATGAGCAGTTCTTC
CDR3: CASSSGTGLYNEQFF

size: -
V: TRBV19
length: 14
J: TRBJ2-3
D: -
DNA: TGTGCCAGTAGTATTGCGGGAAGCACAGATACGCAGTATTTT
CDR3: CASSIAGSTDTQYF

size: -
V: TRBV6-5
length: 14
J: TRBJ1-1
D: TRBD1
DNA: TGTGCCAGCCTGACAGGGAGCGGGAACACTGAAGCTTTCTTT
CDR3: CASLTGSGNTEAFF

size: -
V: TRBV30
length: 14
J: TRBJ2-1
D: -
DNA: TGTGCCTGGAGTGGGGGGGCCCGGACAAATGAGCAGTTCTTC
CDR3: CAWSGGARTNEQFF

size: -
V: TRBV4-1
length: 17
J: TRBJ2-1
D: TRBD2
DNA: TGCGCCAGCAGCCAAGACGGGACTAGCGGAGCTTACAATGAGCAGTTCTTC
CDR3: CASSQDGTSGAYNEQFF

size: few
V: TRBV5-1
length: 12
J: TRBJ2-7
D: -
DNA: TGCGCCAGCAGCTTTGGGGACGGCGAGCAGTACTTC
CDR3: CASSFGDGEQYF

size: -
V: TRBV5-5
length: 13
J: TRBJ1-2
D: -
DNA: TGTGCCAGCAGCTTGGAGGGGGTGTACGGCTACACCTTC
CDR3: CASSLEGVYGYTF

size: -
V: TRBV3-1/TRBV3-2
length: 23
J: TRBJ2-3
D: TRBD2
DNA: TGTGCCAGCAGCCAAGTAAGTTTTCGGTCCGGACAGTTACTAGCGGGGAGCTCATATACGCAGTATTTT
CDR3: CASSQVSFRSGQLLAGSSYTQYF

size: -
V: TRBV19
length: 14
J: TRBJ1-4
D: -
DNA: TGTGCCAGTAGTAAGAGCAGGGCGGAGGAAAAACTGTTTTTT
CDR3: CASSKSRAEEKLFF

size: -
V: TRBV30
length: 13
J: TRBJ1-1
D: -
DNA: TGTGCCTGGGCGATCCGAGGGAACACTGAAGCTTTCTTT
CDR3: CAWAIRGNTEAFF

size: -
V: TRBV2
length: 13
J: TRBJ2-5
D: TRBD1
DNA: TGTGCCAGCAACAGGGGGGTAGCGGAGACCCAGTACTTC
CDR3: CASNRGVAETQYF

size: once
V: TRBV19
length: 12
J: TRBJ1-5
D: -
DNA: TGTGCCAGTAGTATAGGGGGATCCAGCGAGCATTTT
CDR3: CASSIGGSSEHF

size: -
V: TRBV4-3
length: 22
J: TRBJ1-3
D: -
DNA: TGCGCCAGCAGCCAAGATCCGGCGGGAGCGGAAGGGAGTGGAGGTTCTGGAAACACCATATATTTT
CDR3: CASSQDPAGAEGSGGSGNTIYF

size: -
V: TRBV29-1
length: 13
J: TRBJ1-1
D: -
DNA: TGCAGCGTTGCTTTTTCGGGAGACACTGAAGCTTTCTTT
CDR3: CSVAFSGDTEAFF

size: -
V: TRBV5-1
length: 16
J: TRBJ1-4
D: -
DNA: TGCGCCAGCAGCTTGTCAACCTCGGCAACTAATGAAAAACTGTTTTTT
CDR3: CASSLSTSATNEKLFF

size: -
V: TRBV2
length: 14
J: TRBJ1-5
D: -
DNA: TGTGCCAGCAGCGCCGGGACTGGGAATCAGCCCCAGCATTTT
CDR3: CASSAGTGNQPQHF

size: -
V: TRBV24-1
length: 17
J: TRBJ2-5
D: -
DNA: TGTGCCACCAGTGACAAAACGCAGGGGGGTCGTGAGGAGACCCAGTACTTC
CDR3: CATSDKTQGGREETQYF

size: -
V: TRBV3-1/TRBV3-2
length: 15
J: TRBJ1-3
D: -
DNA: TGTGCCAGCAGCCAAGAGGACACCTCTGGAAACACCATATATTTT
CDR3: CASSQEDTSGNTIYF

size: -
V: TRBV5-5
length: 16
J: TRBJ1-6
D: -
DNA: TGTGCCAGCAGCTTGAGTTTGAGCTCCTATAATTCACCCCTCCACTTT
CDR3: CASSLSLSSYNSPLHF

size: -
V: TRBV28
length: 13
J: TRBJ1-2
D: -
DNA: TGTGCCAGCATCTCTGAGCGGCTGCGGGGCTACACCTTC
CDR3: CASISERLRGYTF

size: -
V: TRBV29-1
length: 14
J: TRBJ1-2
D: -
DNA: TGCAGCGTTGAAATTTCCGTTCCCGAAAGTGGCTACACCTTC
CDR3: CSVEISVPESGYTF